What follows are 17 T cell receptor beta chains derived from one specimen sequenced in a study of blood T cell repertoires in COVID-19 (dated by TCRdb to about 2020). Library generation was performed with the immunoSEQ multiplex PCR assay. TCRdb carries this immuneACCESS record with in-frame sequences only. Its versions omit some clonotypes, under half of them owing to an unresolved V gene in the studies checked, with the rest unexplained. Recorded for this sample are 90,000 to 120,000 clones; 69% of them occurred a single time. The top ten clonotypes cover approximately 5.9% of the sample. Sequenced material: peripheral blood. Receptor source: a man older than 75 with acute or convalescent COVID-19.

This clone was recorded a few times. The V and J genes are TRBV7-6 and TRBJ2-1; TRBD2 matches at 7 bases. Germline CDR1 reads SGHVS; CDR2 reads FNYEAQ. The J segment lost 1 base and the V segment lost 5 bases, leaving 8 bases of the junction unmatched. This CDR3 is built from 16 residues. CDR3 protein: CASSLRPAGSYNEQFF. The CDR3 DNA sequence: TGTGCCAGCAGCCTTAGGCCAGCGGGATCCTACAATGAGCAGTTCTTC.

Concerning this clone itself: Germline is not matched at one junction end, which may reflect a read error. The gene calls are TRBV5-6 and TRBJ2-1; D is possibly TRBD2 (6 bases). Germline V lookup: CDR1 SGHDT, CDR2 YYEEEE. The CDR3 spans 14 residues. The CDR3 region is CASGPGLSFNEQFF. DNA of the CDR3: TGTGCCAGCGGCCCGGGACTCTCCTTCAATGAGCAGTTCTTC.

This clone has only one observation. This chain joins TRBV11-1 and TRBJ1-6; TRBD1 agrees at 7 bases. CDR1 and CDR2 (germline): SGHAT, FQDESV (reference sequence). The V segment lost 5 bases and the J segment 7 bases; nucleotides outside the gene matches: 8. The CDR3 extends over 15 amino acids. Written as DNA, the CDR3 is TGTGCCAGCAGCCCCGACAGGGCGAAGAATTCACCCCTCCACTTT. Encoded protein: CASSPDRAKNSPLHF.

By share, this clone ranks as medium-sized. The CDR3 loop reads CASSSRQGDSYNEQFF. The CDR3 nucleotides are TGTGCCAGCAGCTCCAGACAGGGGGATTCCTACAATGAGCAGTTCTTC. V is TRBV7-9 and J is TRBJ2-1; 9 bases are a match to TRBD1. Germline loops: CDR1 SEHNR, CDR2 FQNEAQ (reference sequence). This CDR3 contains 16 residues. Trimming took 4 bases from V and 1 from J; bases not matched to a gene: 5.

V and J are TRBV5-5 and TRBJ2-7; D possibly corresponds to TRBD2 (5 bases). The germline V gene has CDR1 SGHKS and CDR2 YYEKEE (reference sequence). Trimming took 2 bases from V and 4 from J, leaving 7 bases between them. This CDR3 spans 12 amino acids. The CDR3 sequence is CASSLGLYEQYF. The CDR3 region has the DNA TGTGCCAGCAGCTTAGGACTGTACGAGCAGTACTTC.

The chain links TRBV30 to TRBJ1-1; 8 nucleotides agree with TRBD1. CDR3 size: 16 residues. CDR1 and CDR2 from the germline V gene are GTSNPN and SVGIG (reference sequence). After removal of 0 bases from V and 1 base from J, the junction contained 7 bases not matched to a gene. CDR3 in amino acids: CAWSVGQGARNTEAFF. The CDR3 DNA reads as TGTGCCTGGAGTGTAGGGCAGGGGGCACGGAACACTGAAGCTTTCTTT.

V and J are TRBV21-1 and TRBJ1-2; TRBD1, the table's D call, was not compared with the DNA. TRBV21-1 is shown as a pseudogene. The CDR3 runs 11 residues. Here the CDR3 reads CASTKDRGYTF. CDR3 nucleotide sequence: TGTGCCAGCACCAAAGACAGGGGCTACACCTTC.

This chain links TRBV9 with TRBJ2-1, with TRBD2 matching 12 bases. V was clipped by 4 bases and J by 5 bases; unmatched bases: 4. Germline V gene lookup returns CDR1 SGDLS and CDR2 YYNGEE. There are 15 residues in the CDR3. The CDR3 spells CASSFRLAGDNEQFF. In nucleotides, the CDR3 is TGTGCCAGCAGCTTCCGACTAGCGGGGGACAATGAGCAGTTCTTC. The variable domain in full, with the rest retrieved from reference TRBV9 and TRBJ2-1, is DSGVTQTPKHLITATGQRVTLRCSPRSGDLSVYWYQQSLDQGLQFLIQYYNGEERAKGNILERFSAQQFPDLHSELNLSSLELGDSALYFCASSFRLAGDNEQFFGPGTRLTVL.

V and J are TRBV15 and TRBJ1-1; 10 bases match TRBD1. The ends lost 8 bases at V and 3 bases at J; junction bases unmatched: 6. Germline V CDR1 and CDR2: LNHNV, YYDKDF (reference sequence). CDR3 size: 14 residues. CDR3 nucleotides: TGTGCCACCCACCCGGGACAGGGGTACACTGAAGCTTTCTTT. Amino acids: CATHPGQGYTEAFF.

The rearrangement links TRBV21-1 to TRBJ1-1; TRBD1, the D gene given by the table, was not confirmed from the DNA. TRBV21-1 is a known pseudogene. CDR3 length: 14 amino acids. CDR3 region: CASRGTGDGNEAFF. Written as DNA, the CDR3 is TGTGCCAGCAGGGGGACAGGGGATGGGAATGAAGCTTTCTTT.

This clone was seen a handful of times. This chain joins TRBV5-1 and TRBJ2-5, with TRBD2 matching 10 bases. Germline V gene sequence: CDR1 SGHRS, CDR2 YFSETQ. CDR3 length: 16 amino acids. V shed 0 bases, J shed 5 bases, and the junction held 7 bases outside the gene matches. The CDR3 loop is CASSLASSGSWETQYF. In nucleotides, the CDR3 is TGCGCCAGCAGCTTGGCGTCTAGCGGGAGTTGGGAGACCCAGTACTTC.

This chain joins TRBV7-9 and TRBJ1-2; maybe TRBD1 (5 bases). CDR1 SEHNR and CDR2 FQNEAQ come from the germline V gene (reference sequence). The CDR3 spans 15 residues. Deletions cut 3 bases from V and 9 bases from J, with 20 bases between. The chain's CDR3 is CASSFGGGGTYRYTF. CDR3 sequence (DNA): TGTGCCAGCAGCTTCGGTGGGGGAGGTACATATCGCTACACCTTC.

The CDR3 DNA follows: TGTGCCTGGAGGAACTACGGCTACAATGAGCAGTTCTTC. Amino acids: CAWRNYGYNEQFF. The rearrangement uses TRBV30 and TRBJ2-1, with D hard to call. The CDR3 has 13 amino acids. CDR1 is GTSNPN and CDR2 is SVGIG in the germline V gene (reference sequence). Between the trimmed V and J ends, which lost 3 bases and 3 bases, there was a span of 9 bases.

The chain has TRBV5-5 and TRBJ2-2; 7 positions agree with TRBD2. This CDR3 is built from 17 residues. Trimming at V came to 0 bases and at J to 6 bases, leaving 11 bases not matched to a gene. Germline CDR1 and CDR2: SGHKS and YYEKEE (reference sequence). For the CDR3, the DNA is TGTGCCAGCAGCTTGGGAGATTGGGCGGGAGTCCCCGGGGAGCTGTTTTTT. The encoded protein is CASSLGDWAGVPGELFF.

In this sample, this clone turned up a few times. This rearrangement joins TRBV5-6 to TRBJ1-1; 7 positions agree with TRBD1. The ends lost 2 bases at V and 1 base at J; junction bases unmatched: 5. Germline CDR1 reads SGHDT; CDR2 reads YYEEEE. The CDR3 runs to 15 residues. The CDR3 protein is CASSFRTGRNTEAFF. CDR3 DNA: TGTGCCAGCAGCTTCCGGACAGGACGGAACACTGAAGCTTTCTTT. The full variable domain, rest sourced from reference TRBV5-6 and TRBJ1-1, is DAGVTQSPTHLIKTRGQQVTLRCSPKSGHDTVSWYQQALGQGPQFIFQYYEEEERQRGNFPDRFSGHQFPNYSSELNVNALLLGDSALYLCASSFRTGRNTEAFFGQGTRLTVV.

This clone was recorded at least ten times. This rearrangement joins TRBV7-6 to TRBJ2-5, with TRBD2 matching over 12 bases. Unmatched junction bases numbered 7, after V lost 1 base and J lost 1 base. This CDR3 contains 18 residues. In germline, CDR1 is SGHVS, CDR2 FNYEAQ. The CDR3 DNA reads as TGTGCCAGCAGCTTAGTAGTCGGGACTAGCGGGCTCCAAGAGACCCAGTACTTC. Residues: CASSLVVGTSGLQETQYF.

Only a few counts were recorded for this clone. Here the CDR3 DNA reads TGTGCCACTAGAGCGGGAACCGAAACCTACGAGCAGTACTTC. Translated: CATRAGTETYEQYF. The V call is TRBV5-4, the J call TRBJ2-7; the match to TRBD2 covers 7 bases. The germline V gene has CDR1 SGHNT and CDR2 YYREEE (reference sequence). Trimming removed 9 bases from V and 2 bases from J; junction bases left unmatched: 11. The CDR3 spans 14 residues.